The 27 T cell receptor beta chains given below trace back to one sample, sequenced in a study of shared clonotypes between healthy human individuals. Method: immunoSEQ multiplex PCR; TCRdb's copy keeps in-frame clones and lacks some. The sample contains 700,000 or so clones, about two thirds of which appear only once. The sample was memory CD4+ T cells sorted from blood. Subset meaning: CD45RA-negative fraction. Receptors were obtained from a woman aged 30 to 39 in good health.

The CDR3 DNA sequence: TGTGCCAGCAGTTTGGGCCTCCGGACAACCAAAAACATTCAGTACTTC. Protein sequence: CASSLGLRTTKNIQYF. The chain employs TRBV28 and TRBJ2-4; TRBD1 is a possible D gene (5 bases). Trimming took 3 bases from V and 2 from J, leaving 14 bases between them. The CDR3 contains 16 residues. Germline loops: CDR1 MDHEN, CDR2 SYDVKM.

The CDR3 sequence is CAWSGSGAYEQYF. CDR3 in DNA: TGTGCCTGGAGTGGTAGCGGCGCCTACGAGCAGTACTTC. This chain links TRBV30 with TRBJ2-7; weak D call: TRBD2 (6 bases). CDR3 size: 13 residues. Trimming took off 1 base at V and 2 bases at J, with 9 bases between the two ends. CDR1 and CDR2 (germline): GTSNPN, SVGIG (reference sequence).

The rearrangement uses TRBV7-8 and TRBJ1-5; no clear D gene. Germline-derived CDR1 and CDR2 are SGHVS and FQNEAQ. The CDR3 length is 13 residues. V was shortened by 2 bases and J by 3 bases, with 5 bases between the two germline ends. The CDR3 sequence is CASSLYTNQPQHF. The DNA of the CDR3 is TGTGCCAGCAGCTTATACACCAATCAGCCCCAGCATTTT.

The chain has TRBV28 and TRBJ1-3; D is ambiguous. The CDR3 loop spans 14 amino acids. V gave up 7 bases and J gave up 0 bases, with 10 bases separating them. The germline gives CDR1 MDHEN, CDR2 SYDVKM. The DNA of the CDR3 is TGTGCCAGCACCCCTAGTCTCTCTGGAAACACCATATATTTT. Translating it yields CASTPSLSGNTIYF.

This clone was observed a handful of times. This chain links TRBV30 with TRBJ1-5; the match to TRBD1 covers 9 bases. CDR1 is GTSNPN, CDR2 SVGIG, per germline (reference sequence). The CDR3 has 15 residues. V was clipped by 2 bases and J by 5 bases; unmatched bases: 7. CDR3 coding DNA: TGTGCCTGGAGTTTCCGGGACAGGGTGGATCAGCCCCAGCATTTT. Its translation: CAWSFRDRVDQPQHF.

The table lists this clone with a few counts. CDR3 nucleotide sequence: TGTGCCAGCAGCTTGACGGAAGAAGCTTTCTTT. This sequence encodes CASSLTEEAFF. This rearrangement joins TRBV11-1 to TRBJ1-1; D not certain. Germline V gives CDR1 SGHAT, CDR2 FQDESV (reference sequence). V was pared by 3 bases and J by 8 bases, with 7 bases between. CDR3 length equals 11 residues.

This clone was found a few times. V is TRBV19 and J is TRBJ2-7; the D gene is possibly TRBD2 (5 bases). This CDR3 has 15 amino acids. V lost 3 bases and J lost 1, with 13 bases in between. CDR1 and CDR2 (germline): LNHDA, SQIVND (reference sequence). CDR3 protein: CASSIGLGGSYEQYF. CDR3 DNA: TGTGCCAGTAGTATTGGGCTTGGAGGATCCTACGAGCAGTACTTC.

V is TRBV19 and J is TRBJ2-1; D gene ambiguous. The germline V gene encodes CDR1 LNHDA and CDR2 SQIVND (reference sequence). V was shortened by 6 bases and J by 1 base, with 13 bases between the two germline ends. The CDR3 is 15 amino acids. CDR3 amino acids: CASRGSLLSYNEQFF. The CDR3 DNA reads TGTGCCAGTAGGGGATCACTCCTTTCCTACAATGAGCAGTTCTTC.

This clone occurred many times. This sequence joins TRBV11-2 and TRBJ2-7; TRBD1 agrees at 7 bases. The CDR3 is made up of 15 amino acids. CDR1 is SGHAT, CDR2 FQNNGV, per germline. The J segment lost 2 bases and the V segment lost 1 base, leaving 5 bases of the junction unmatched. The CDR3 sequence: CASSLVTGFTYEQYF. CDR3 bases: TGTGCCAGCAGCTTAGTGACAGGGTTCACCTACGAGCAGTACTTC.

This clone has a count of ten or more. V and J are TRBV5-1 and TRBJ2-1; 8 positions match TRBD2. V shed 4 bases and J 4 bases; nucleotides not matched to a gene: 10. Germline V gene data show CDR1 as SGHRS and CDR2 as YFSETQ. The CDR3 length is 16 residues. The chain's CDR3 is CASSGTSGHIYNEQFF. CDR3 bases: TGCGCCAGCAGCGGAACTAGCGGACATATTTACAATGAGCAGTTCTTC.

The chain employs TRBV27 and TRBJ2-5; TRBD2 might be the D (5 bases). The CDR3 runs to 12 residues. Trimming left V 0 bases short and J 7 bases short, with 6 bases between. Germline lookup yields CDR1 MNHEY and CDR2 SMNVEV (reference sequence). CDR3 sequence reads: CASSLSGGTQYF. DNA of the CDR3: TGTGCCAGCAGTTTATCCGGAGGGACCCAGTACTTC.

This clone has only one observation. The V call is TRBV7-9, the J call TRBJ2-3, with TRBD2 matching over 9 bases. The germline gives CDR1 SEHNR, CDR2 FQNEAQ (reference sequence). The CDR3 extends over 15 amino acids. Trimming took 6 bases from V and 3 from J; bases not matched to a gene: 7. As DNA, the CDR3 is TGTGCCAGCAGGGCTAGCGGGATAGGGACAGATACGCAGTATTTT. Its translation is CASRASGIGTDTQYF.

The table lists this clone with a count of one. This chain uses TRBV7-9 with TRBJ2-1, with D perhaps matching TRBD1 or TRBD2 (5 bases each). This CDR3 is 14 amino acids long. Germline V gives CDR1 SEHNR, CDR2 FQNEAQ (reference sequence). V lost 3 bases, J lost 3 bases, and 9 bases lay in between. The CDR3 loop reads CASSLGDYYNEQFF. The CDR3 nucleotides read TGTGCCAGCAGCTTGGGGGATTACTACAATGAGCAGTTCTTC.

The chain joins TRBV25-1 to TRBJ2-7, with a weak D call TRBD2 (5 bases). In germline, CDR1 is MGHDK, CDR2 SYGVNS. CDR3 length: 15 residues. The V end lost 3 bases, the J end lost 0 bases, and 12 bases lay between the germline ends. This CDR3 reads CASSDSREGSYEQYF. CDR3 bases: TGTGCCAGCAGTGATTCTAGAGAGGGCTCCTACGAGCAGTACTTC.

In DNA form, the CDR3 reads TGCGCCAGCAGTCAATTCTTTAAACGACGCCGTAGCCCCCCCGAGCAGTACTTC. Protein: CASSQFFKRRRSPPEQYF. This sequence joins TRBV23-1 and TRBJ2-7, with D unresolved. TRBV23-1 is an open reading frame whose function is uncertain. The CDR3 extends over 18 amino acids. Trimming shortened V by 1 base and J by 6 bases, and 25 bases separated the two germline ends.

As DNA, the CDR3 is TGTGCCAGCAGCTTAGGGGGATTAGCGGGAGCCTTAGGAGAGACCCAGTACTTC. It codes for CASSLGGLAGALGETQYF. This sequence joins TRBV7-2 and TRBJ2-5, with 9 bases that match TRBD2. Trimming removed 1 base from V and 4 bases from J; junction bases left unmatched: 13. CDR1 SGHTA and CDR2 FQGNSA come from the germline V gene. This CDR3 has 18 amino acids.

As DNA, the CDR3 is TGTGCCAGCAGCTTGGCACGTGGGACCGGGAACACTGAAGCTTTCTTT. Amino acids: CASSLARGTGNTEAFF. The rearrangement joins TRBV5-6 to TRBJ1-1; a possible D gene is TRBD1 (5 bases). Deletions cut 0 bases from V and 1 base from J, with 13 bases between. CDR3 length equals 16 residues. Germline loops: CDR1 SGHDT, CDR2 YYEEEE.

This clone was detected ten times or more. This sample also contains other DNA sequences that code for the same CDR3. The chain uses TRBV7-2 and TRBJ1-5, with a possible D match to TRBD1 (5 bases). The CDR3 consists of 14 residues. Germline V CDR1 and CDR2: SGHTA, FQGNSA. V dropped 5 bases and J dropped 2 bases, with 10 bases sitting between them. CDR3 in DNA: TGTGCCAGCAGCCTTGAAGGGGGCAATCAGCCCCAGCATTTT. Residues: CASSLEGGNQPQHF.

The chain joins TRBV5-1 to TRBJ1-1; no clear D gene. The germline gives CDR1 SGHRS, CDR2 YFSETQ. V lost 1 base and J lost 1, with 8 bases in between. The CDR3 length is 14 residues. As DNA, the CDR3 is TGCGCCAGCAGCTTGCGTCCGGAGAACACTGAAGCTTTCTTT. It yields the protein CASSLRPENTEAFF.

V usage is TRBV5-1 and J usage is TRBJ2-3; tentative D call: TRBD1 (6 bases). V dropped 0 bases and J dropped 5 bases, with 16 bases sitting between them. The V gene's germline CDR1 is SGHRS and CDR2 YFSETQ. This CDR3 contains 16 residues. In DNA form, the CDR3 reads TGCGCCAGCAGCTTGGCTTGGACAGCGAGGGGAGATACGCAGTATTTT. The encoded protein is CASSLAWTARGDTQYF.

V and J are TRBV5-1 and TRBJ2-3; 10 positions agree with TRBD1. There are 15 residues in the CDR3. Per germline, CDR1 SGHRS and CDR2 YFSETQ. V lost 0 bases to trimming and J lost 5 bases; unmatched junction nucleotides: 3. The CDR3 reads CASSLGQGAIDTQYF. As DNA, the CDR3 is TGCGCCAGCAGCTTGGGACAGGGGGCAATAGATACGCAGTATTTT.

A note on this clone: A much more abundant neighbour one base away suggests this may be a read error. This sample includes further DNA sequences coding for the same CDR3. The chain has TRBV29-1 and TRBJ1-1; the match to TRBD1 covers 10 bases. The germline V gene has CDR1 SQVTM and CDR2 ANQGSEA. CDR3 size: 13 residues. Trimming removed 4 bases from V and 3 bases from J; junction bases left unmatched: 2. In DNA form, the CDR3 reads TGCAGCGTTGTGGGGACAGGGGACACTGAAGCTTTCTTT. This sequence encodes CSVVGTGDTEAFF.

The CDR3, as DNA: TGTGCCAGCACCGGGACAGGGGCCTACGAGCAGTACTTC. Its protein product is CASTGTGAYEQYF. The chain links TRBV2 to TRBJ2-7, with 10 bases lining up with TRBD1. The germline CDR1 and CDR2 sequences are SNHLY and FYNNEI. Unmatched junction bases numbered 2, after V lost 7 bases and J lost 2 bases. This CDR3 is built from 13 residues.

The chain links TRBV2 to TRBJ2-3; 9 bases line up with TRBD1. This CDR3 contains 16 residues. Trimming cost V 6 bases and J 3 bases; bases outside gene matches: 10. Looked up from germline, CDR1 is SNHLY and CDR2 is FYNNEI. Here the CDR3 DNA reads TGTGCCAGCAGGCACCGGGACAGGGCACCAACAGATACGCAGTATTTT. Residues: CASRHRDRAPTDTQYF.

This clone was observed a few times. The V gene is TRBV7-9, the J gene TRBJ1-3; D perhaps matches TRBD1 (6 bases). Deletions cut 6 bases from V and 0 bases from J, with 15 bases between. There are 16 residues in the CDR3. Germline V lookup: CDR1 SEHNR, CDR2 FQNEAQ (reference sequence). The CDR3 sequence is CASRPDGTISGNTIYF. The DNA of the CDR3 is TGTGCCAGCAGACCAGACGGGACAATCTCTGGAAACACCATATATTTT.

Only a few counts were recorded for this clone. The V gene is TRBV5-4, the J gene TRBJ2-1, with 7 positions matching TRBD1. V shed 5 bases and J 4 bases; nucleotides not matched to a gene: 9. CDR3 length equals 15 residues. Germline loops: CDR1 SGHNT, CDR2 YYREEE (reference sequence). CDR3: CASSQEGGEYNEQFF. CDR3 coding DNA: TGTGCCAGCAGTCAGGAAGGGGGCGAGTACAATGAGCAGTTCTTC. Combining the CDR3 with reference TRBV5-4 and TRBJ2-1 gives the whole variable domain ETGVTQSPTHLIKTRGQQVTLRCSSQSGHNTVSWYQQALGQGPQFIFQYYREEENGRGNFPPRFSGLQFPNYSSELNVNALELDDSALYLCASSQEGGEYNEQFFGPGTRLTVL.

The CDR3 is CASTGQGPGANVLTF. Here the CDR3 DNA reads TGTGCCAGCACTGGACAGGGGCCAGGGGCCAACGTCCTGACTTTC. The chain joins TRBV2 to TRBJ2-6; 9 bases map to TRBD1. The J segment lost 4 bases and the V segment lost 7 bases, leaving 5 bases of the junction unmatched. The germline V gene has CDR1 SNHLY and CDR2 FYNNEI. The CDR3 contains 15 residues.